The clone carrying this T cell receptor (beta chain) was recorded only once. The CDR3 runs 17 residues. Clones were read by immunoSEQ multiplex PCR, and TCRdb kept only the in-frame ones, dropping some. This sample has more than 7,500 clones, with around four fifths found just once. The data originate from a study of T cells and Merkel cell carcinoma outcomes. The sequencing sample was made of tumor tissue from Merkel cell carcinoma. The rearrangement joins TRBV21-1 to TRBJ1-1; the table's D call, TRBD1, was not checked against the DNA. TRBV21-1 counts as a pseudogene. The source of this sequence is a human donor with Merkel cell carcinoma. CDR3 DNA: TGTGCCAGCAGCAACCTAGACAGGGTTCTAACGAGCACTGAAGCTTTCTTT. Its translation is CASSNLDRVLTSTEAFF.